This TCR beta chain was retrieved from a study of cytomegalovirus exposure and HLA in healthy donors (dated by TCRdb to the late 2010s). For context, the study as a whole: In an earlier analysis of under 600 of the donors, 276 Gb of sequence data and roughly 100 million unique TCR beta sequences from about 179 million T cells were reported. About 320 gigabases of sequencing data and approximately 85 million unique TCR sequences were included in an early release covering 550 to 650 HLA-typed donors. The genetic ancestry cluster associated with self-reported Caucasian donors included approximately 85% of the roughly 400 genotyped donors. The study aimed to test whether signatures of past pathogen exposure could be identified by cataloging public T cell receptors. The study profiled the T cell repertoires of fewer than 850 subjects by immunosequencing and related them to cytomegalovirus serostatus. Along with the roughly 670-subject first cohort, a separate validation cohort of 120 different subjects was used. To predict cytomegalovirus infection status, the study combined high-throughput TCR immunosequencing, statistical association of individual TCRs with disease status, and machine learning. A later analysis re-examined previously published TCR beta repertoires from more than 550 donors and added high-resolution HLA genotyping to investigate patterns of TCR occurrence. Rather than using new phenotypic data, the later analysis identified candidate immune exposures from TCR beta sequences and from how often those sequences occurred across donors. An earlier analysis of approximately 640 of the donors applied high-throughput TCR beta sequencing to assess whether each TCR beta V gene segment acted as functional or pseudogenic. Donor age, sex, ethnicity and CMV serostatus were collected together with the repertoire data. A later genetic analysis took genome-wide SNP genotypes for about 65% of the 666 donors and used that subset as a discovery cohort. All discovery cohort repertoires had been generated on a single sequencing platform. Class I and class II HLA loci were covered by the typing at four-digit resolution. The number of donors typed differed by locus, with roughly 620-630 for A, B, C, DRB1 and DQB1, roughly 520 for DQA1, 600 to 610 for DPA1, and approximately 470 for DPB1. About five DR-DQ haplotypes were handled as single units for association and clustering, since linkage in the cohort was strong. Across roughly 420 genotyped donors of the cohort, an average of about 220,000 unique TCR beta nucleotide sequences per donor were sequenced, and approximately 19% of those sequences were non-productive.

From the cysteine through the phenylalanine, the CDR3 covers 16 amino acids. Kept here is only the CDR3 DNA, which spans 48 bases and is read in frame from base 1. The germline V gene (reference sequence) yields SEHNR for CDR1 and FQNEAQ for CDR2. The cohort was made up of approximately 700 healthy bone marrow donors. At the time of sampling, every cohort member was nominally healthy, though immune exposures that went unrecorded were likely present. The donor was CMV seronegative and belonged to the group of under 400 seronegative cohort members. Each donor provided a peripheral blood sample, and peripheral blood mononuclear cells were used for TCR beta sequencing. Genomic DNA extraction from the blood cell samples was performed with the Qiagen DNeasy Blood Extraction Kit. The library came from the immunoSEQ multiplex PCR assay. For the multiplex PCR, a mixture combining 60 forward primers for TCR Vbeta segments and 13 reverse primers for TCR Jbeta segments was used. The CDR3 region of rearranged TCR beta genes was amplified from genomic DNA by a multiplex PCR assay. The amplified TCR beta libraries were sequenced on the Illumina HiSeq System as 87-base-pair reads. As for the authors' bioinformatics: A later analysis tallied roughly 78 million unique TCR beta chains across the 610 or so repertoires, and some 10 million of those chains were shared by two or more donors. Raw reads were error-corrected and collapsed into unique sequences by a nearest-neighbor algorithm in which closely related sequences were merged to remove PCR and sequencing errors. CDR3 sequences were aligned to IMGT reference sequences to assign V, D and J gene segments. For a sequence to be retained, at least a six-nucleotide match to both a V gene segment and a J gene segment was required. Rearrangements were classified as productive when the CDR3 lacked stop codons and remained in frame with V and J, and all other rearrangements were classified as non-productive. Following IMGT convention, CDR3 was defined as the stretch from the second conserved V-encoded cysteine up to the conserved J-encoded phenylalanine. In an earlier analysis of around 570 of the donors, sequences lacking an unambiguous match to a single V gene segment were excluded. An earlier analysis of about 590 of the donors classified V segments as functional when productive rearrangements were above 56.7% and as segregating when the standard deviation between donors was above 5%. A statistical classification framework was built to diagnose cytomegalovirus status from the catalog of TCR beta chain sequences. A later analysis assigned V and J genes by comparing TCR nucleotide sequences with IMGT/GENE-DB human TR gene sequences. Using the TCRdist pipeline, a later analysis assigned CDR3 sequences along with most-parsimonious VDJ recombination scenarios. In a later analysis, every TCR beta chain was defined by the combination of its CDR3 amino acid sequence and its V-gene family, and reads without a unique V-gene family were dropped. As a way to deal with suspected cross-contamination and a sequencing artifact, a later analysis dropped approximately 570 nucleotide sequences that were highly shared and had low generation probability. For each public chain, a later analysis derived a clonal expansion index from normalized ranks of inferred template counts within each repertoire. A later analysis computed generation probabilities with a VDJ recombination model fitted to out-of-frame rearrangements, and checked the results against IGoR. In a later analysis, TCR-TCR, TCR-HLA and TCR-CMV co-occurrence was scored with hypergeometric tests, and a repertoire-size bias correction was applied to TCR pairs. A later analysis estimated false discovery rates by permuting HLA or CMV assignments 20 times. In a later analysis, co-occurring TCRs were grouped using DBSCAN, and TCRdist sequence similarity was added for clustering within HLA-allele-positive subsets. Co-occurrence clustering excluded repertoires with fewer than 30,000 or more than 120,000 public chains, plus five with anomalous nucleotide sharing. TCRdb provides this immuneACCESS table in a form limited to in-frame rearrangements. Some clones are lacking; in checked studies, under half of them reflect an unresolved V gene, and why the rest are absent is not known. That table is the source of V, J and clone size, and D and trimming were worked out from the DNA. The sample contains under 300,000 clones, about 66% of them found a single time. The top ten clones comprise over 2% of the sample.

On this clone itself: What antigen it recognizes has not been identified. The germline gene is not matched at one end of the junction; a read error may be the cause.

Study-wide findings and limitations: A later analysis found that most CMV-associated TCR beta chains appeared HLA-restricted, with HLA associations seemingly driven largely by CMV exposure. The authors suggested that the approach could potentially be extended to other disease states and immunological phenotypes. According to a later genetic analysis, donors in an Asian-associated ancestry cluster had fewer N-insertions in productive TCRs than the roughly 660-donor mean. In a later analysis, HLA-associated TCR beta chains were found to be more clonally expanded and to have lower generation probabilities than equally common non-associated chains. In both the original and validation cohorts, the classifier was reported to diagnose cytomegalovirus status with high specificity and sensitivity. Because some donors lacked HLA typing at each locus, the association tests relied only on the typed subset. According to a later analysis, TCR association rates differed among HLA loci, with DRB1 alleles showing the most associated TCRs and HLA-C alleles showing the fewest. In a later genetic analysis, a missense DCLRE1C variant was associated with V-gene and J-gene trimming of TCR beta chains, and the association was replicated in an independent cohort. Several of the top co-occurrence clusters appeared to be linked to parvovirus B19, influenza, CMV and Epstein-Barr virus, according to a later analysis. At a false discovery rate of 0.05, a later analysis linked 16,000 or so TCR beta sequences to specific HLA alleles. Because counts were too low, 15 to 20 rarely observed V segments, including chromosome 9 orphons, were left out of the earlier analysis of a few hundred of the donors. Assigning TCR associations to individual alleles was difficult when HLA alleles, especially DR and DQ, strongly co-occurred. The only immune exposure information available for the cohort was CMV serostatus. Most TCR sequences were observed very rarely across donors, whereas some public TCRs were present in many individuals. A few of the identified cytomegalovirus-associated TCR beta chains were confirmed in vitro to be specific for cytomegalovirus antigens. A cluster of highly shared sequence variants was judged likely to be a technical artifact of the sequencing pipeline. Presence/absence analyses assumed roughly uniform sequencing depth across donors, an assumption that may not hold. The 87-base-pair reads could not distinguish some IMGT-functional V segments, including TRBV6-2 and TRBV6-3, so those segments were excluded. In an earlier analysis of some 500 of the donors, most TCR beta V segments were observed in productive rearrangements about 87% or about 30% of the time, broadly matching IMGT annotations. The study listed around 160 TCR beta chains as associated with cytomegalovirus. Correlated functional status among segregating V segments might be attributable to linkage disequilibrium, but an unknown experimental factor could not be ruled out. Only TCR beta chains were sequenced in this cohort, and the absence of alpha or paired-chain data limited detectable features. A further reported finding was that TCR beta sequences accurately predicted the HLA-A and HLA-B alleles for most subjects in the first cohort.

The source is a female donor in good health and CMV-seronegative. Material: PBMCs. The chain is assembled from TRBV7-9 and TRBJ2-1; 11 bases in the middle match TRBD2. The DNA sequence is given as TGTTCCAGCAGCCCCTCTAGCGGGAGGTCCTACAATGAGCAGTTCTTC. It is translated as CSSSPSSGRSYNEQFF.